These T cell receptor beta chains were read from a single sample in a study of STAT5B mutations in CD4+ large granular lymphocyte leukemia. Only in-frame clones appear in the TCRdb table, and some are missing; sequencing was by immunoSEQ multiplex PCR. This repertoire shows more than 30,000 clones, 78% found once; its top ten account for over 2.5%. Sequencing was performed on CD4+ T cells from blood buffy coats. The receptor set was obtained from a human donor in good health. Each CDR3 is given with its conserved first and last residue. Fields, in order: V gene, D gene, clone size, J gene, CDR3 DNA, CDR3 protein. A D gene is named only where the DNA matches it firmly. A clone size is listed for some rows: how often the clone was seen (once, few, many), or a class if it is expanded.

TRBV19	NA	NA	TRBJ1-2	TGTGCCAGTAGCCCGAGGGGAGGGATCGGCTACACCTTC	CASSPRGGIGYTF
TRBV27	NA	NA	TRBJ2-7	TGTGCCAGCAGTTCACCGGGCCCAAAGGTCCACGAGCAGTACTTC	CASSSPGPKVHEQYF
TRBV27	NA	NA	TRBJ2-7	TGTGCCAGCAGTTTATCGACAACCTACGAGCAGTACTTC	CASSLSTTYEQYF
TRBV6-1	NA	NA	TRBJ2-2	TGTGCCAGCATTAAGGACGGGGCGAACACCGGGGAGCTGTTTTTT	CASIKDGANTGELFF
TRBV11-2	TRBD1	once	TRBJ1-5	TGTGCCAGCAGCCCGACAGGGGGCGGGCCCCAGCATTTT	CASSPTGGGPQHF
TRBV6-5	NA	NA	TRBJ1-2	TGTGCCAGCAGTCCCGTCGGATCTCTGGCCGGCTACACCTTC	CASSPVGSLAGYTF
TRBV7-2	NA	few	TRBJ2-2	TGTGCCAGCAGCCTCCAGGAGGGGGCCGGGGAGCTGTTTTTT	CASSLQEGAGELFF
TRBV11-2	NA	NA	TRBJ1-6	TGTGCCAGCAGCTTGGGTCCCAATTCACCCCTCCACTTT	CASSLGPNSPLHF
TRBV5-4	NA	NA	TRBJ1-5	TGTGCCAGAAGCCATTTATACAATCAGCCCCAGCATTTT	CARSHLYNQPQHF
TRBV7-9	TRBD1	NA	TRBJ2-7	TGTGCCAGCAGCCCGACCGGGACAGGCCCCTGGGAGCAGTACTTC	CASSPTGTGPWEQYF
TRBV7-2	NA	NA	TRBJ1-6	TGTGCCAGCAACTTACTGGACGGAACGAATTCACCCCTCCACTTT	CASNLLDGTNSPLHF
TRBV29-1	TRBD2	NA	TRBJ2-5	TGCAGCGTTGAAGCTAGCGGCGGGGAGACCCAGTACTTC	CSVEASGGETQYF
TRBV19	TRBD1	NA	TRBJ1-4	TGTGCCAGTAGTCCTCGGACAGGGGGCCGCGAAAAACTGTTTTTT	CASSPRTGGREKLFF
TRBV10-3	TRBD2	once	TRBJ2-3	TGTGCCATCACAGAGCGGGGGGTAGATACGCAGTATTTT	CAITERGVDTQYF
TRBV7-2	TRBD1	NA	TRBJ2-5	TGTGCCAGCAGCACCGGGACAGGGCGGCAAGAGACCCAGTACTTC	CASSTGTGRQETQYF
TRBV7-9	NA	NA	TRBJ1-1	TGTGCCAGCAGCTTAGCGGACAGCAATGAAGCTTTCTTT	CASSLADSNEAFF
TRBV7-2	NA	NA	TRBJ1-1	TGTGCCAGCAGCTTAGTGGGAGAGCTGAGCACTGAAGCTTTCTTT	CASSLVGELSTEAFF
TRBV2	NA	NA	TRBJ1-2	TGTGCCAGCGTTCAGGGCTATGGCTACACCTTC	CASVQGYGYTF
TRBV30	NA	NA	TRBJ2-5	TGTGCCTGGAGTAGGGGGACTACCCAAGAGACCCAGTACTTC	CAWSRGTTQETQYF
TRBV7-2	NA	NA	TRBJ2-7	TGTGCCAGCTCCTCCTTCTTCGAGCAGTACTTC	CASSSFFEQYF
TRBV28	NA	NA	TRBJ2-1	TGTGCCAGCAGAGATCCTAGAAGCGGCAATGAGCAGTTCTTC	CASRDPRSGNEQFF
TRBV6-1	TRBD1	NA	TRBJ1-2	TGTGCCAGCCTCGGGCGATGGGACAGGCCCTATGGCTACACCTTC	CASLGRWDRPYGYTF
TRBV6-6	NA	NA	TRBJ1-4	TGTGCCAGCGCGAGGGGGGGTAATGAAAAACTGTTTTTT	CASARGGNEKLFF
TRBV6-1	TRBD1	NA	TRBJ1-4	TGTGCCAGCAGTATACAGGGGGCTCGGGAAAAACTGTTTTTT	CASSIQGAREKLFF
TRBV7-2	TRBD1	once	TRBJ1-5	TGTGCCAGCACCTCCGGACAGGGTATGAATCAGCCCCAGCATTTT	CASTSGQGMNQPQHF
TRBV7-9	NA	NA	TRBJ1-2	TGTGCCAGCAGCTTAATGGGGGGAGATCTTAACTATGGCTACACCTTC	CASSLMGGDLNYGYTF
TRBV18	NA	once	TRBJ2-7	TGTGCCAGCTCACCCCAGGCGGGGACGCCTACCTACGAGCAGTACTTC	CASSPQAGTPTYEQYF
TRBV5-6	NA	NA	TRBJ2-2	TGTGCCAGCAGCGAAACAGTCCCCGGGGAGCTGTTTTTT	CASSETVPGELFF
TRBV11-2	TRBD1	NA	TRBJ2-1	TGTGCCAGCAGCCGAGACATTACGGGACAGGGGTACAATGAGCAGTTCTTC	CASSRDITGQGYNEQFF
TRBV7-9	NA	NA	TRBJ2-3	TGTGCCAGCAGCTTAGTTATCACAGATACGCAGTATTTT	CASSLVITDTQYF
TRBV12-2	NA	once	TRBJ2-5	TGTGCAAGTCGCTTGCCGTCCGGAGGGTTGGGGAGAGAGACCCAGTACTTC	CASRLPSGGLGRETQYF
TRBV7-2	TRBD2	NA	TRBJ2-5	TGTGCCAGCAGTTCGCCGGGGGGGGCGGAGACCCAGTACTTC	CASSSPGGAETQYF
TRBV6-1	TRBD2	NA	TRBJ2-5	TGTGCCATCCTAAGCGGGAGTAAAGAGACCCAGTACTTC	CAILSGSKETQYF
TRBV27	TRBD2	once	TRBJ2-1	TGTGCCAGCAGTTTACGGGAGGGACTGGGTGAGCAGTTCTTC	CASSLREGLGEQFF
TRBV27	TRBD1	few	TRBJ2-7	TGTGCCAGCAGTTTTGACAGGGGCGGGGAGCAGTACTTC	CASSFDRGGEQYF
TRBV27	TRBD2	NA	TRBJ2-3	TGTGCCAGCAGTTTATCCCTCCGACAAGCGCCTAGCGGGGGGGCCCAAGATACGCAGTATTTT	CASSLSLRQAPSGGAQDTQYF
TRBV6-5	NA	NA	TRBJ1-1	TGTGCCAGTGTGAGCCCTAGATCGAACACTGAAGCTTTCTTT	CASVSPRSNTEAFF
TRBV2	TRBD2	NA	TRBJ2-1	TGTGCCAGCAGCCGACTAGCGAGTTACAATGAGCAGTTCTTC	CASSRLASYNEQFF
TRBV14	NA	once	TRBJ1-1	TGTGCCAGCAGCCAAGGTTTGAGGGCTGAAGCTTTCTTT	CASSQGLRAEAFF
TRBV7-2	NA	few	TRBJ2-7	TGTGCCAGCAGCTCCTCGCCGACAGGGCAGTACTTC	CASSSSPTGQYF
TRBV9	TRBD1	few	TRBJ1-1	TGTGCCAGCGGACGACAGGGAGTGAACACTGAAGCTTTCTTT	CASGRQGVNTEAFF
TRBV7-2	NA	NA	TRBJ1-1	TGTGCCAGCAGCCCGCAGGTGATAAACACTGAAGCTTTCTTT	CASSPQVINTEAFF
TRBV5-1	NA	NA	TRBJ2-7	TGCGCCAGCAGCCCGAGGACCGTTTTCTCCTACGAGCAGTACTTC	CASSPRTVFSYEQYF
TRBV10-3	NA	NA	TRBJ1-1	TGTGCCATCAGTGTAAGGGGGTCCACTGAAGCTTTCTTT	CAISVRGSTEAFF
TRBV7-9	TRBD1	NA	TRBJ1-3	TGTGCCAGCAGCTTAGGAGTAGACAGGGGTCGTGGAAACACCATATATTTT	CASSLGVDRGRGNTIYF
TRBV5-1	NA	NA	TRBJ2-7	TGCGCCAGCAGCTTGGACAGGGAACGCGAGCAGTACTTC	CASSLDREREQYF
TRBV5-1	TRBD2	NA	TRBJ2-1	TGCGCCAGCAGCTTAGGGACTGCCTTCGGGGGGAATGAGCAGTTCTTC	CASSLGTAFGGNEQFF
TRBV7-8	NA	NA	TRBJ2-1	TGTGCCAGCAGCTTAGTCACAGTTTATGAGCAGTTCTTC	CASSLVTVYEQFF